The T cell receptor (beta chain) under discussion was sequenced for a study of identifying expanded T cells in peripheral blood. Study-wide points: Over around two and four weeks, about 15 and 19 clones changed, versus roughly 1.1 between replicates. Clone count variance between approximately two-week samples rose with total template count.

Trimming shortened V by 4 bases and J by 8 bases, and 17 bases separated the two germline ends. The length of the CDR3 is 15 residues. From germline, CDR1 is SNHLY and CDR2 FYNNEI. This clone was picked up one time. No antigen is known for it. Profiled with immunoSEQ multiplex PCR; TCRdb holds only in-frame clones, not every one. The repertoire has about 100,000 clones, roughly 90% of them found once; the top ten carry roughly 15%. Healthy donors had no documented immune events, such as infections, while sampled. This clonotype was obtained from a person aged 18 to 70 in good health. The chain links TRBV2 to TRBJ1-4, with D maybe TRBD1 (6 bases). Input material: blood. CDR3 sequence reads: CASSGGRGIGEKLFF. CDR3 bases: TGTGCCAGCAGTGGGGGGCGAGGGATCGGGGAAAAACTGTTTTTT.